The 27 T cell receptor beta chains presented below share a single source sample, sequenced in a study of CD8+CD57+ T cells in acquired aplastic anemia. Template material for TCR beta VDJ and CDR3 profiling consisted of genomic DNA. TCRdb re-called the reads with MiXCR, one entry per CDR3 protein. The data contain about 210,000 distinct CDR3 sequences, 61% of them singletons. Sequencing was performed on sorted CD4+, CD8+, or CD8+CD57+ T cells (not recorded which) from PBMCs. These receptors originate from a human donor in good health.

The CDR3 protein is CASSQGEQVNSPLHF. DNA of the CDR3: TGCGCCAGCAGCCAAGGGGAACAGGTTAATTCACCCCTCCACTTT. The gene calls are TRBV4-1 and TRBJ1-6; D possibly corresponds to TRBD1 (5 bases). CDR3 length: 15 amino acids. Germline loops: CDR1 MGHRA, CDR2 YSYEKL. Between the trimmed V and J ends, which lost 1 base and 6 bases, there was a span of 10 bases.

The chain recombines TRBV27 with TRBJ1-6, with D tentatively TRBD1 (6 bases). Trimming shortened V by 5 bases and J by 0 bases, and 17 bases separated the two germline ends. Germline values: CDR1 MNHEY, CDR2 SMNVEV (reference sequence). This CDR3 has 18 amino acids. DNA for the CDR3: TGTGCCAGCAGTGTACTTTGGACAGAGAGCTCCTATAATTCACCCCTCCACTTT. Amino acid sequence: CASSVLWTESSYNSPLHF.

The rearrangement uses TRBV7-8 and TRBJ1-6; 7 nucleotides agree with TRBD1. Trimming removed 3 bases from V and 9 bases from J; junction bases left unmatched: 11. The germline V gene has CDR1 SGHVS and CDR2 FQNEAQ. This CDR3 region has 16 residues. CDR3 bases: TGTGCCAGCAGCTTTTTGACAGGGAATGGAGGTTCACCCCTCCACTTT. Protein sequence: CASSFLTGNGGSPLHF.

CDR3 nucleotides: TGTGCCAGCAGCGGACTAGCGGAATCCTACAATGAGCAGTTCTTC. Residues: CASSGLAESYNEQFF. The rearrangement uses TRBV2 and TRBJ2-1, with 10 bases that match TRBD2. Germline assignment: CDR1 SNHLY and CDR2 FYNNEI. V shed 6 bases, J shed 1 base, and the junction held 3 bases outside the gene matches. The length of the CDR3 is 15 residues.

The chain has TRBV9 and TRBJ1-6; 10 bases match TRBD1. Germline V gene data show CDR1 as SGDLS and CDR2 as YYNGEE. The CDR3 has 15 amino acids. Unmatched junction bases numbered 7, after V lost 3 bases and J lost 10 bases. CDR3 loop: CASSARQGARSPLHF. In nucleotides, the CDR3 is TGTGCCAGCAGCGCCCGACAGGGGGCCAGGTCACCCCTCCACTTT.

This rearrangement joins TRBV15 to TRBJ2-2; D is ambiguous. V lost 2 bases to trimming and J lost 6 bases, with 13 bases between them. Germline V gene lookup returns CDR1 LNHNV and CDR2 YYDKDF (reference sequence). The CDR3 loop spans 15 amino acids. CDR3 sequence: CATSRLGTVAGELFF. CDR3 bases: TGTGCCACCAGCAGACTGGGAACAGTGGCCGGGGAGCTGTTTTTT.

The J gene is TRBJ2-1, the V gene TRBV29-1, with 8 bases identical to TRBD2. Trimming at V came to 3 bases and at J to 7 bases, leaving 8 bases not matched to a gene. Germline V gene lookup returns CDR1 SQVTM and CDR2 ANQGSEA. CDR3 length equals 14 residues. The CDR3 DNA follows: TGCAGCGTTGAGGAACGGGAGGGCACGAATGAGCAGTTCTTC. Translated: CSVEEREGTNEQFF.

On this clonotype itself: In this CDR3 the conserved last residue, phenylalanine or tryptophan, is missing, so a read error is likely. The V call is TRBV15, the J call TRBJ1-2, with D perhaps TRBD1 (6 bases). Germline CDR1 and CDR2: LNHNV and YYDKDF (reference sequence). Trimming left V 9 bases short and J 2 bases short, with 10 bases between. This CDR3 has 12 residues. The CDR3 protein is CATSQGNYGYTL. Here the CDR3 DNA reads TGTGCCACGAGTCAGGGGAACTATGGCTACACCCTC.

This clonotype was counted at least ten times. The J gene is TRBJ2-1, the V gene TRBV6-2 or TRBV6-3; a weak D match, TRBD1 (5 bases). Germline V lookup: CDR1 MNHEY, CDR2 SVGEGT. There are 12 residues in the CDR3. V was clipped by 4 bases and J by 5 bases, with 6 bases between them. CDR3 protein: CASSLQDNEQFF. The CDR3 coding sequence is TGTGCCAGCAGTTTACAGGACAATGAGCAGTTCTTC.

This chain joins TRBV7-9 and TRBJ2-2, with 7 bases identical to TRBD1. This CDR3 is 13 amino acids long. Losses at the gene ends were 6 bases for V and 6 bases for J; bases not matched to a gene: 4. Germline lookup yields CDR1 SEHNR and CDR2 FQNEAQ (reference sequence). CDR3 DNA sequence: TGTGCCAGCAGGACAGGGTCGGCCGGGGAGCTGTTTTTT. Residues: CASRTGSAGELFF.

This rearrangement joins TRBV28 to TRBJ2-3, with D possibly called TRBD1 or TRBD2 (6 bases each). The CDR3 has 15 residues. Germline V gene lookup returns CDR1 MDHEN and CDR2 SYDVKM. CDR3 sequence: CATKRGLASTDTQYF. Written as DNA, the CDR3 is TGTGCAACCAAACGGGGGCTTGCTAGCACAGATACGCAGTATTTT.

The chain combines TRBV7-2 with TRBJ1-2; no reliable D call. Germline CDR1 reads SGHTA; CDR2 reads FQGNSA. V lost 5 bases to trimming and J lost 8 bases, with 15 bases between them. The CDR3 spans 13 residues. The CDR3 reads CASSPSVAVGYTF. In DNA, the CDR3 is TGTGCCAGCAGCCCCTCCGTGGCGGTCGGCTACACCTTC.

The rearrangement uses TRBV5-6 and TRBJ2-5; maybe TRBD2 (5 bases). V lost 0 bases and J 7 bases, leaving 10 bases between the germline ends. CDR3 length equals 13 residues. Germline V gives CDR1 SGHDT, CDR2 YYEEEE. CDR3 residues: CASSLGAGGTQYF. The CDR3, as DNA: TGTGCCAGCAGCTTGGGCGCGGGCGGGACCCAGTACTTC. Full variable domain (outside the CDR3, taken from reference TRBV5-6 and TRBJ2-5): DAGVTQSPTHLIKTRGQQVTLRCSPKSGHDTVSWYQQALGQGPQFIFQYYEEEERQRGNFPDRFSGHQFPNYSSELNVNALLLGDSALYLCASSLGAGGTQYFGPGTRLLVL.

This clonotype has more than one count but fewer than ten. The chain links TRBV12-3 or TRBV12-4 to TRBJ1-1; tentatively, D is TRBD1 (5 bases). The V gene lost 4 bases and the J gene lost 3 bases, with 12 bases spanning the gap. CDR3 length: 14 residues. The CDR3 sequence: CASSYRSVHTEAFF. For the CDR3, the DNA is TGTGCCAGCAGTTACAGGTCCGTGCACACTGAAGCTTTCTTT.

V gene TRBV15 combines with J gene TRBJ1-1; the D is unclear. V lost 0 bases and J lost 8, with 10 bases in between. Germline values: CDR1 LNHNV, CDR2 YYDKDF (reference sequence). The CDR3 loop spans 13 amino acids. In DNA form, the CDR3 reads TGTGCCACCAGCAGAGATCTTACGGTAGAAGCTTTCTTT. This translates into CATSRDLTVEAFF.

This chain links TRBV11-2 with TRBJ2-5; TRBD2 agrees at 9 bases. The CDR3 is 17 amino acids. CDR1 is SGHAT and CDR2 is FQNNGV in the germline V gene. The ends lost 1 base at V and 1 base at J; junction bases unmatched: 7. The CDR3, as DNA: TGTGCCAGCAGCTTAGGAGCCTGGCGGGGGGGCCAAGAGACCCAGTACTTC. It is translated as CASSLGAWRGGQETQYF.

This chain joins TRBV20-1 and TRBJ2-7; TRBD1 agrees at 8 bases. V lost 0 bases to trimming and J lost 2 bases; unmatched junction nucleotides: 6. Germline CDR1 and CDR2: DFQATT and SNEGSKA (reference sequence). The length of the CDR3 is 15 residues. The CDR3 bases are TGCAGTGCTAGAGATGTGGGACAGGTGACCTACGAGCAGTACTTC. It is translated as CSARDVGQVTYEQYF.

This chain links TRBV7-2 with TRBJ2-7, with unresolved D. Per the germline V gene, CDR1 is SGHTA and CDR2 is FQGNSA. V shed 1 base and J shed 0 bases, with 7 bases lying between them. The CDR3 runs to 14 residues. CDR3 amino acids: CASSLGLGSYEQYF. As DNA, the CDR3 is TGTGCCAGCAGCTTAGGTTTAGGCTCCTACGAGCAGTACTTC.

The chain couples TRBV15 to TRBJ2-7; maybe TRBD1 (7 bases). The CDR3 loop spans 16 amino acids. The germline V and J ends were trimmed by 4 bases and 2 bases, with 18 bases remaining between them. Germline values: CDR1 LNHNV, CDR2 YYDKDF (reference sequence). The CDR3 region has the DNA TGTGCCACCAGCACGTCTTTGCGGGACAGCCCCTACGAGCAGTACTTC. As protein: CATSTSLRDSPYEQYF.

The chain joins TRBV7-3 to TRBJ2-1; D is unclear. Germline V gene lookup returns CDR1 SGHTA and CDR2 FQGTGA. The V end was cut by 0 bases, the J end by 0 bases, with 6 bases between. The CDR3 is 15 amino acids. Here the CDR3 DNA reads TGTGCCAGCAGCTTAACCCTAAGCTCCTACAATGAGCAGTTCTTC. Translation gives CASSLTLSSYNEQFF.

This clonotype occurred a few times. This chain connects TRBV2 to TRBJ1-5; no clear D gene. Trimming took off 6 bases at V and 0 bases at J, with 12 bases between the two ends. Per germline, CDR1 SNHLY and CDR2 FYNNEI. The length of the CDR3 is 15 residues. CDR3 nucleotide sequence: TGTGCCAGCAGAGGAATAGCCTATAGCAATCAGCCCCAGCATTTT. Protein: CASRGIAYSNQPQHF.

As to this clonotype: A junction boundary mismatches the germline segment, possibly from a read error. The chain uses TRBV7-6 and TRBJ1-1, with D maybe TRBD1 (5 bases). The CDR3 consists of 13 residues. Germline values: CDR1 SGHVS, CDR2 FNYEAQ. The CDR3 loop reads CAGSWGRNTEAFF. CDR3 coding DNA: TGTGCCGGCAGCTGGGGGAGGAACACTGAAGCTTTCTTT.

This clonotype was seen many times. The chain couples TRBV12-5 to TRBJ2-1, with 11 bases lining up with TRBD1. The germline V gene has CDR1 LGHNT and CDR2 FRNRAP. The ends lost 6 bases at V and 9 bases at J; junction bases unmatched: 10. The CDR3 length is 15 residues. The CDR3 loop reads CASGIDGTGGGEQFF. CDR3 DNA sequence: TGTGCTAGTGGGATAGACGGGACAGGGGGAGGTGAGCAGTTCTTC.

In its sample, this clonotype was seen many times. The J gene is TRBJ1-1, the V gene TRBV4-1, with no clear D. This CDR3 comprises 15 residues. Trimming shortened V by 4 bases and J by 6 bases, and 18 bases separated the two germline ends. Germline V gene sequence: CDR1 MGHRA, CDR2 YSYEKL. The CDR3 region is CASSPRRDALAEAFF. The CDR3 coding sequence is TGCGCCAGCAGCCCCCGAAGGGATGCTCTCGCTGAAGCTTTCTTT.

The CDR3 DNA sequence: TGTGCCAGCAGACCATCGACCGGGGCCTACGAGCAGTACTTC. Residues: CASRPSTGAYEQYF. The rearrangement links TRBV13 to TRBJ2-7; D may be TRBD2 (5 bases). Per germline, CDR1 PRHDT and CDR2 FYEKMQ (reference sequence). V gave up 6 bases and J gave up 2 bases, with 14 bases separating them. CDR3 length: 14 residues.

This clonotype was counted once. The chain couples TRBV24-1 to TRBJ2-1, with D possibly being TRBD1 (5 bases). The germline V and J ends were trimmed by 8 bases and 3 bases, with 19 bases remaining between them. The CDR3 is 16 residues long. Germline-derived CDR1 and CDR2 are KGHDR and SFDVKD. The CDR3 spells CATTTQDAAIYNEQFF. CDR3 DNA: TGTGCCACCACCACACAGGACGCCGCGATCTACAATGAGCAGTTCTTC.

Remarks on this clonotype: Because the CDR3 is missing its conserved closing phenylalanine or tryptophan, this is likely a read error. The rearrangement uses TRBV12-3 or TRBV12-4 and TRBJ2-7; 8 nucleotides match TRBD1. The trim removed 5 bases at V and 0 bases at J, leaving 6 bases unmatched. The CDR3 spans 15 residues. CDR3 bases: TGTGCCAGCAGTAGCCGGGACAGGAGCTCCTACGAGCAGTACTCC. This translates into CASSSRDRSSYEQYS.